Each of the 5 T cell receptor beta chains below was sequenced from the same sample in a study of cytomegalovirus exposure and HLA in healthy donors. The PCR used 60 Vbeta and 13 Jbeta primers. Sequenced by immunoSEQ multiplex PCR; TCRdb stores in-frame clones only, minus some. The sample has roughly 190,000 clones; 87% are singletons. Sequencing input: PBMCs. These receptor sequences come from a boy younger than 10 in good health and CMV-seronegative.

The genes are TRBV28 and TRBJ1-6; TRBD1 might be the D (6 bases). Per germline, CDR1 MDHEN and CDR2 SYDVKM. V was cut by 2 bases and J by 10 bases, with 12 bases left in between. CDR3 length: 14 amino acids. CDR3 in amino acids: CASSLTGSGSPLHF. CDR3 nucleotides: TGTGCCAGCAGTTTAACAGGGTCTGGATCACCCCTCCACTTT.

The genes are TRBV19 and TRBJ2-1, with D possibly being TRBD2 (6 bases). In germline, CDR1 is LNHDA, CDR2 SQIVND (reference sequence). Trimming left V 3 bases short and J 7 bases short, with 13 bases between. The CDR3 loop spans 14 amino acids. CDR3: CASSIGRDLNEQFF. CDR3 nucleotide sequence: TGTGCCAGTAGTATCGGGCGGGACCTTAATGAGCAGTTCTTC.

V and J are TRBV11-2 and TRBJ2-1; D is possibly TRBD1 (6 bases). Germline V gene lookup returns CDR1 SGHAT and CDR2 FQNNGV. V lost 5 bases to trimming and J lost 5 bases, with 13 bases between them. This CDR3 has 14 residues. CDR3 nucleotides: TGTGCCAGCAGCCCGGACAGACTCCACAATGAGCAGTTCTTC. Translated: CASSPDRLHNEQFF.

The chain carries TRBV6-5 and TRBJ2-1, with 7 bases fitting TRBD2. CDR3 length: 15 amino acids. Germline lookup yields CDR1 MNHEY and CDR2 SVGAGI. V gave up 5 bases and J gave up 10 bases; unmatched junction bases: 14. The CDR3 DNA sequence: TGTGCCAGCAGTCATCCGGGACTACCTCTTGACGAGCAGTTCTTC. Translating it yields CASSHPGLPLDEQFF.

The rearrangement links TRBV7-2 to TRBJ2-1; the match to TRBD2 covers 7 bases. Germline V gene sequence: CDR1 SGHTA, CDR2 FQGNSA. The CDR3 extends over 16 amino acids. Trimming took 4 bases from V and 4 from J; bases not matched to a gene: 10. The CDR3 sequence: CASSSSASGVYNEQFF. In nucleotides, the CDR3 is TGTGCCAGCAGCTCCTCTGCAAGCGGGGTTTACAATGAGCAGTTCTTC.